The TCR beta chain under discussion was sequenced for a study of beta chain features in type 1 diabetes. Study-wide results and limits: Type 1 diabetes patients showed fewer insertions and more deletions at VDJ junctions. Here, the possible influence of HLA type (on TCRB rearrangement) remained unresolved. Patients with Type 1 diabetes showed moderately but significantly shorter TCRB CDR3s in all four CD4+ subsets. The naive, central memory and Treg TCRB repertoires looked more alike in patients than they did in healthy donors.

CDR3 length equals 14 residues. Trimming cost V 7 bases and J 5 bases; bases outside gene matches: 11. CDR1 and CDR2 (germline): MNHEY, SVGAGI. About this clone itself: Its antigen remains unknown.

Since all of the isolated RNA was reverse transcribed, expressed TCRB transcripts were what got sequenced. Sequencing was performed with immunoSEQ multiplex PCR; in TCRdb, only in-frame clones are kept and a portion is missing. The sample consists of about 400,000 clones, 10% to 15% of them appearing once. Sequenced: naive CD4+ T cells from blood. The chain links TRBV6-5 to TRBJ2-7; 7 nucleotides match TRBD2. The origin of this receptor is a woman between 18 and 30 years old with type 1 diabetes. This CDR3 is CASTERGGGNEQYF. The CDR3 DNA is TGTGCCAGCACCGAGCGCGGGGGTGGGAACGAGCAGTACTTC.